This TCR beta chain was captured by sequencing in a study of T-cell memory formation after mild COVID-19. Study-wide points: While clones contracting from day 15 to 85 were balanced between CD4 and CD8, later expanders leaned CD4+.

This clonotype was picked up many times. Antigen unknown. TCRdb itself ran the 5' RACE reads through MiXCR, one entry per CDR3 protein. The sample has 100,000 to 150,000 distinct CDR3 sequences, 5% to 6.5% seen once. This CDR3 region has 14 residues. Germline CDR1 reads SNHLY; CDR2 reads FYNNEI. With 4 bases removed from V and 5 bases from J, the gap between germline ends came to 15 bases. Material for sequencing was PBMCs or a T cell subset sorted from them (not recorded which). The receptor comes from an adult woman who had mild COVID-19 (a few samples of this study predate the infection). Cell type and time point are not known. The rearrangement uses TRBV2 and TRBJ2-7, with TRBD2 as a possible D gene (5 bases). CDR3 sequence reads: CASSGRVAGHEQYF. The CDR3 nucleotides read TGTGCCAGCAGTGGGCGTGTTGCGGGCCACGAGCAGTACTTC.